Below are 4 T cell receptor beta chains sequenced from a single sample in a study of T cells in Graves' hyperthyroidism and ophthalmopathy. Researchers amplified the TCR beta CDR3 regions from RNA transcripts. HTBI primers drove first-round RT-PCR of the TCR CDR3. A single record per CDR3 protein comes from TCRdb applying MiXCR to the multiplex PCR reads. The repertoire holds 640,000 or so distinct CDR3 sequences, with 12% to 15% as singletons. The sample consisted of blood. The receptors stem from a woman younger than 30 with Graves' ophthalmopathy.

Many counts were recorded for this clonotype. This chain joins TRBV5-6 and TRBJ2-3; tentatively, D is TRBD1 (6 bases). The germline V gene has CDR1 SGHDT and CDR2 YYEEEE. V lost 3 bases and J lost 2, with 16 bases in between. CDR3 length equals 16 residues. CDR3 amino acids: CASSYGQRRITDTQYF. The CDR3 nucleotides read TGTGCCAGCAGCTACGGACAGAGGAGGATCACAGATACGCAGTATTTT.

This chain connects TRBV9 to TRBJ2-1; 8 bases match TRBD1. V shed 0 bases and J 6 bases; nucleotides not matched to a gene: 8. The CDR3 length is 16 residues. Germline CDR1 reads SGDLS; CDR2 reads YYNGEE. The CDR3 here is CASSVEGTGGFNEQFF. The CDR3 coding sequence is TGTGCCAGCAGCGTAGAAGGGACAGGAGGCTTCAATGAGCAGTTCTTC. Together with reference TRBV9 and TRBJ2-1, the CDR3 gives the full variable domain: DSGVTQTPKHLITATGQRVTLRCSPRSGDLSVYWYQQSLDQGLQFLIQYYNGEERAKGNILERFSAQQFPDLHSELNLSSLELGDSALYFCASSVEGTGGFNEQFFGPGTRLTVL.

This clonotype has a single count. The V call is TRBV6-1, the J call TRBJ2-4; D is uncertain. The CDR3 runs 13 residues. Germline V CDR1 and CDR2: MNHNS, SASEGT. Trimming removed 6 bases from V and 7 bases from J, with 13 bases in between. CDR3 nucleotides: TGTGCCAGCAGACCTCTTCGGAGCAACATTCAGTACTTC. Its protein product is CASRPLRSNIQYF.

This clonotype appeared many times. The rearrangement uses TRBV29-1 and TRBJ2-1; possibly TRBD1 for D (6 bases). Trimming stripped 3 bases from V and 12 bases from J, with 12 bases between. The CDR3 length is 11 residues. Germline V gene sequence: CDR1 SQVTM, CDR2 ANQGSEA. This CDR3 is CSVEIQGRQFF. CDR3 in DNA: TGCAGCGTTGAGATACAGGGACGGCAGTTCTTC.